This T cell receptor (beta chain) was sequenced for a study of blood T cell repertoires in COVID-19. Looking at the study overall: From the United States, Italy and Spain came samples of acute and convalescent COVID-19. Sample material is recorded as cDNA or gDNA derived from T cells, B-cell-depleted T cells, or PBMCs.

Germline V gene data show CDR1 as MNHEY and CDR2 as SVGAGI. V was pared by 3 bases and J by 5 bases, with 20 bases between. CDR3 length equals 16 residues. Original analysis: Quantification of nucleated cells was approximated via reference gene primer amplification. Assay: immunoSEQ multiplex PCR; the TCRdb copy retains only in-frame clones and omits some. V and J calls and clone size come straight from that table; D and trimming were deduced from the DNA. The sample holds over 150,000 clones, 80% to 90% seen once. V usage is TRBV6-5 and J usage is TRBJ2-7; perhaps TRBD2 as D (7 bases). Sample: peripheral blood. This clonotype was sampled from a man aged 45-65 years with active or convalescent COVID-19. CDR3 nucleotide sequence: TGTGCCAGCAGTTATGGAGGGGGGGCTACCGCCCACGAGCAGTACTTC. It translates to CASSYGGGATAHEQYF.